This is a list of T cell receptor beta chains from one sample in a study of early T cells in non-severe SARS-CoV-2 infection. From the 5' RACE reads, TCRdb called clonotypes with MiXCR, one entry per CDR3 protein. Here the sample spans under 70,000 distinct CDR3 sequences, 11% being singletons. Specimen: whole blood. The receptors here all came from an adult who was a healthcare worker with PCR-confirmed SARS-CoV-2 infection or an uninfected control (not recorded which). Each CDR3 is given with its conserved first and last residue. The order of the fields is clone size, D gene, J gene, V gene, CDR3 protein, CDR3 DNA. The D gene is left open where the match is weak. The size entry is marked missing in some rows and otherwise reads once, few, many or a size class.

>many|TRBD2|TRBJ2-3|TRBV6-5
CASSYSPAGGTDTQYF
TGTGCCAGCAGTTACTCGCCAGCGGGAGGCACAGATACGCAGTATTTT
>.|TRBD2|TRBJ2-7|TRBV7-6
CASSSAGTSEYF
TGTGCCAGCAGCTCAGCCGGGACTAGCGAGTACTTC
>many|TRBD1|TRBJ2-7|TRBV29-1
CSTYSGTGSHEQYF
TGCAGCACGTACTCCGGGACAGGGTCTCACGAGCAGTACTTC
>few|.|TRBJ1-6|TRBV30
CAWSRQIYNSPLHF
TGTGCCTGGAGTCGGCAGATTTATAATTCACCCCTCCACTTT
>.|.|TRBJ2-4|TRBV2
CASSAGGRNIQYF
TGTGCCAGCAGTGCCGGGGGAAGGAACATTCAGTACTTC
>many|.|TRBJ2-3|TRBV7-3
CASSPTPGDTQYF
TGTGCCAGCAGCCCGACCCCGGGGGATACGCAGTATTTT
>many|.|TRBJ2-2|TRBV7-9
CASSPRGVGGRNGELFF
TGTGCCAGCAGCCCCAGGGGCGTCGGGGGACGAAACGGGGAGCTGTTTTTT
>few|TRBD2|TRBJ2-1|TRBV9
CASSVARLAGYNEQFF
TGTGCCAGCAGCGTAGCTAGGCTAGCGGGTTACAATGAGCAGTTCTTC
>many|.|TRBJ2-1|TRBV6-2/TRBV6-3
CASSHLNEQFF
TGTGCCAGCAGCCACCTCAATGAGCAGTTCTTC
>many|TRBD2|TRBJ2-3|TRBV5-1
CASRAGTSGRTDTQYF
TGCGCCAGCAGGGCCGGGACTAGCGGGAGGACAGATACGCAGTATTTT
>.|.|TRBJ2-1|TRBV2
CASSGRLSSYNEQFF
TGTGCCAGCAGTGGACGGCTGAGCTCCTACAATGAGCAGTTCTTC
>once|.|TRBJ1-6|TRBV28
CASSSLKPPGALHF
TGTGCCAGCAGTTCCCTAAAGCCGCCAGGGGCCCTCCACTTT
>many|.|TRBJ2-7|TRBV29-1
CSVVGPGYEQYF
TGCAGCGTGGTTGGACCGGGCTACGAGCAGTACTTC
>.|TRBD2|TRBJ2-7|TRBV6-5
CASSYSTLAGPHEQYF
TGTGCCAGCAGTTACTCGACACTAGCGGGACCCCACGAGCAGTACTTC
>few|.|TRBJ2-1|TRBV6-6
CASSRRRDEYNEQFF
TGTGCCAGCAGTAGAAGGCGGGATGAATACAATGAGCAGTTCTTC
>many|.|TRBJ2-5|TRBV10-3
CAISRAAQETQYF
TGTGCCATTTCCCGGGCAGCCCAAGAGACCCAGTACTTC
>many|TRBD1|TRBJ2-2|TRBV11-2
CASSLAWTGPTGELFF
TGTGCCAGCAGCTTAGCCTGGACAGGGCCCACCGGGGAGCTGTTTTTT
>.|.|TRBJ2-6|TRBV5-5
CASSLDDRTSSGANVLTF
TGTGCCAGCAGCTTGGACGACAGGACAAGCTCTGGGGCCAACGTCCTGACTTTC
>few|TRBD1|TRBJ2-7|TRBV7-3
CASSLQAGGYEQYF
TGTGCCAGCAGCCTTCAAGCAGGGGGCTACGAGCAGTACTTC
>.|.|TRBJ2-3|TRBV14
CASSQERVLSQRTDTQYF
TGTGCCAGCAGCCAAGAACGAGTGTTAAGCCAGCGCACAGATACGCAGTATTTT
>few|.|TRBJ2-6|TRBV2
CASSELGAGANVLTF
TGTGCCAGCAGTGAACTGGGGGCTGGGGCCAACGTCCTGACTTTC
>.|.|TRBJ2-7|TRBV10-3
CAISAEPPDYEQYF
TGTGCCATCAGTGCCGAACCGCCTGACTACGAGCAGTACTTC
>many|.|TRBJ2-1|TRBV30
CAWLLGVEQFF
TGTGCCTGGCTTCTAGGAGTTGAGCAGTTCTTC
>.|.|TRBJ2-3|TRBV25-1
CASSGNGFADTQYF
TGTGCCAGCAGTGGAAACGGGTTCGCAGATACGCAGTATTTT
>many|TRBD2|TRBJ2-1|TRBV5-4
CASSWTSGSSEQFF
TGTGCCAGCAGCTGGACTAGCGGGAGTTCTGAGCAGTTCTTC
>many|.|TRBJ2-5|TRBV29-1
CSVDWRGETQYF
TGCAGCGTTGATTGGCGGGGTGAGACCCAGTACTTC
>many|.|TRBJ2-3|TRBV24-1
CATSEPHKDSTDTQYF
TGTGCCACCAGTGAACCCCATAAGGATTCCACAGATACGCAGTATTTT
>few|TRBD1|TRBJ1-5|TRBV6-1
CASRGQGDQPQHF
TGTGCCAGCAGGGGACAGGGGGATCAGCCCCAGCATTTT
>few|.|TRBJ1-5|TRBV6-6
CASRSSVTNQPQHF
TGTGCCAGCAGGAGTTCTGTGACCAATCAGCCCCAGCATTTT
>.|.|TRBJ2-2|TRBV11-2
CASSSRRGHSRLFF
TGTGCCAGCAGCTCTCGGCGGGGCCACTCTAGACTGTTTTTT
>.|.|TRBJ2-3|TRBV4-1
CASSQARFGLRGTDTQYF
TGCGCCAGCAGCCAAGCGCGGTTTGGGCTGCGGGGCACAGATACGCAGTATTTT
>.|.|TRBJ2-5|TRBV20-1
CGAVSGLRETQYF
TGCGGAGCGGTGTCAGGGCTGAGAGAGACCCAGTACTTC
>many|.|TRBJ1-2|TRBV3-1
CASSPVRGAGGYTF
TGTGCCAGCAGCCCAGTCCGGGGGGCGGGCGGCTACACCTTC
>.|TRBD2|TRBJ2-7|TRBV29-1
CSVGAGSGYEQYF
TGCAGCGTGGGAGCGGGGAGTGGGTACGAGCAGTACTTC
>.|.|TRBJ2-3|TRBV10-3
CATYPGVGTDTQYF
TGTGCCACCTACCCCGGGGTTGGCACAGATACGCAGTATTTT
>.|.|TRBJ2-2|TRBV6-5
CASSLEGRYGELFF
TGTGCCAGCAGTTTGGAAGGGCGTTACGGGGAGCTGTTTTTT
>few|.|TRBJ2-3|TRBV7-9
CALPAISTDTQYF
TGTGCCCTGCCCGCGATTAGCACAGATACGCAGTATTTT
>many|.|TRBJ2-6|TRBV30
CAWSGQSSGANVLTF
TGTGCCTGGAGTGGGCAATCCTCTGGGGCCAACGTCCTGACTTTC
>few|.|TRBJ2-6|TRBV7-6
CASSPLFSGANVLTF
TGTGCCAGCAGCCCCCTATTCTCTGGGGCCAACGTCCTGACTTTC
>many|.|TRBJ2-7|TRBV30
CAWMPAGVVSYEQYF
TGTGCCTGGATGCCCGCCGGAGTTGTCTCCTACGAGCAGTACTTC
>many|.|TRBJ1-5|TRBV20-1
CSARATGIRNNQPQHF
TGCAGTGCTAGAGCCACTGGGATCCGAAATAATCAGCCCCAGCATTTT
>.|.|TRBJ2-3|TRBV10-3
CAISEAGADTQYF
TGTGCCATCAGCGAGGCGGGCGCAGATACGCAGTATTTT
>many|.|TRBJ2-3|TRBV20-1
CSALRRDTQYF
TGCAGTGCTCTCCGGCGGGATACGCAGTATTTT
>few|.|TRBJ2-7|TRBV28
CASSFRGPNEQYF
TGTGCCAGCAGTTTCAGGGGCCCCAACGAGCAGTACTTC
>.|TRBD2|TRBJ2-1|TRBV19
CATAAGGHNEQFF
TGTGCCACCGCAGCGGGAGGGCACAATGAGCAGTTCTTC
>.|.|TRBJ2-5|TRBV11-3
CASSFGSSKTQYF
TGTGCCAGCAGCTTTGGGTCGTCGAAGACCCAGTACTTC
>many|TRBD2|TRBJ2-1|TRBV29-1
CSAKSGEGYEQFF
TGCAGCGCAAAATCGGGGGAGGGTTATGAGCAGTTCTTC
>few|.|TRBJ1-5|TRBV6-1
CASTLTQGNQPQHF
TGTGCCAGCACCTTGACACAGGGCAATCAGCCCCAGCATTTT
>few|TRBD1|TRBJ1-6|TRBV18
CASSLHSGGRGHSPLHF
TGTGCCAGCTCACTTCACTCAGGGGGAAGGGGTCATTCACCCCTCCACTTT
>many|TRBD1|TRBJ2-2|TRBV7-3
CASSDRVTGELFF
TGTGCCAGCTCAGACAGGGTCACCGGGGAGCTGTTTTTT
>many|TRBD2|TRBJ2-7|TRBV5-6
CASSTPGGEQYF
TGTGCCAGCAGCACACCGGGGGGCGAGCAGTACTTC
>many|TRBD1|TRBJ2-5|TRBV5-1
CASSVGQEETQYF
TGCGCCAGCAGCGTGGGACAGGAAGAGACCCAGTACTTC
>many|TRBD2|TRBJ2-1|TRBV4-1
CASSHGTSGSAYEQFF
TGCGCCAGCAGCCACGGGACTAGCGGGAGTGCTTATGAGCAGTTCTTC
>few|.|TRBJ2-3|TRBV20-1
CSACRRGDTQYF
TGCAGTGCTTGTAGGCGGGGAGATACGCAGTATTTT
>.|.|TRBJ2-1|TRBV29-1
CSARERTLYNEQFF
TGCAGCGCTAGGGAGCGAACCCTCTACAATGAGCAGTTCTTC